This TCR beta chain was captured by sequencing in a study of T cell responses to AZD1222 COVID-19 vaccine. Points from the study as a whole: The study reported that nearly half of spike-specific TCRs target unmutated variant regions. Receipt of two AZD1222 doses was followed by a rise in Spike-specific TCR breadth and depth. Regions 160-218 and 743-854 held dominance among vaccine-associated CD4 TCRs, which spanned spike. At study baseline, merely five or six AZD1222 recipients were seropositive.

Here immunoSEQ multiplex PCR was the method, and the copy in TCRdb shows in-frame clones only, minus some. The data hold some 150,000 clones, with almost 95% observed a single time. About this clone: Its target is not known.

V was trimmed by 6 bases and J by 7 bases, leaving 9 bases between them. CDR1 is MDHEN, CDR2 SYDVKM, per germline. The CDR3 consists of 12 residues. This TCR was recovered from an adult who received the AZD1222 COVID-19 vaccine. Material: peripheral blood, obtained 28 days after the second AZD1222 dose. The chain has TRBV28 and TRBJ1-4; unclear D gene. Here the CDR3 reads CASSWGVEKLFF. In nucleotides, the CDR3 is TGTGCCAGCAGCTGGGGAGTTGAAAAACTGTTTTTT.